The 3 T cell receptor beta chains presented below share a single source sample, sequenced in a study of cytomegalovirus exposure and HLA in healthy donors. The primer mix had 60 Vbeta and 13 Jbeta primers. Produced via immunoSEQ multiplex PCR; TCRdb's table is partial and in-frame only. The sample holds some 200,000 clones, approximately 80% seen once. Sequencing was carried out using PBMCs. Receptor source: a boy aged 2 to 10 in good health and CMV-seronegative.

The genes are TRBV7-8 and TRBJ2-2, with a possible D match to TRBD1 (6 bases). Germline assignment: CDR1 SGHVS and CDR2 FQNEAQ. V lost 2 bases, J lost 5 bases, and 15 bases lay in between. This CDR3 has 16 amino acids. CDR3 in amino acids: CASSLTAGGRTGELFF. The CDR3 bases are TGTGCCAGCAGCTTAACGGCTGGGGGCAGGACCGGGGAGCTGTTTTTT.

The chain couples TRBV6-1 to TRBJ1-5; 7 nucleotides match TRBD1. Germline assignment: CDR1 MNHNS and CDR2 SASEGT. There are 15 residues in the CDR3. V was pared by 5 bases and J by 5 bases, with 9 bases of the junction left unmatched. The CDR3 protein is CASSPRQGSYQPQHF. CDR3 nucleotide sequence: TGTGCCAGCAGTCCCCGACAGGGTTCCTATCAGCCCCAGCATTTT.

This clone was seen a single time. The chain has TRBV18 and TRBJ1-5, with D possibly being TRBD1 (5 bases). Germline V CDR1 and CDR2: KGHSH, LQKENI. This CDR3 has 14 amino acids. Deletions cut 5 bases from V and 7 bases from J, with 15 bases between. CDR3 bases: TGTGCCAGCTCAGCAGGGTTGCTCGGGCAGCCCCAGCATTTT. It is translated as CASSAGLLGQPQHF.